A selection of T cell receptor beta chains follows, all from one sample in a study of T cell responses to AZD1222 COVID-19 vaccine. Only in-frame clones appear in the TCRdb table, and some are missing; sequencing was by immunoSEQ multiplex PCR. The table shows approximately 150,000 clones, with approximately 91% occurring only once. Sequences were derived from peripheral blood, sampled on day 0 of AZD1222 vaccination. Source of these receptors: an adult in good health. CDR3s include the opening cysteine and the closing phenylalanine or tryptophan. D genes are given only for firm matches. Only some rows state a clone size, as once, few, many or a class for expanded clones.

TRBV20-1	NA	NA	TRBJ1-1	TGCAGTGCTAGTCCCAAACGCACTGAAGCTTTCTTT	CSASPKRTEAFF
TRBV18	NA	NA	TRBJ1-2	TGTGCCAGCTCACCAGGGGATGGCTACACCTTC	CASSPGDGYTF
TRBV9	NA	NA	TRBJ2-1	TGTGCCAGCAGCGTAGAGCGGCTCGTAGGTTACAATGAGCAGTTCTTC	CASSVERLVGYNEQFF
TRBV30	NA	NA	TRBJ1-1	TGTGCCTGGAGTGTACAGTCGGGTCCCACTGAAGCTTTCTTT	CAWSVQSGPTEAFF
TRBV18	NA	TRBD1	TRBJ2-1	TGTGCCAGCTCACCACCGATCTGGGACAGGGGCGGTGAGCAGTTCTTC	CASSPPIWDRGGEQFF
TRBV19	NA	TRBD1	TRBJ2-1	TGTGCCAGTAGTATTGGGGGGACAGGAGTCTATGAGCAGTTCTTC	CASSIGGTGVYEQFF
TRBV7-2	once	NA	TRBJ2-3	TGTGCCAGCAGCTCCAACATAGAGGCAGCGCAGTATTTT	CASSSNIEAAQYF
TRBV12-3/TRBV12-4	NA	NA	TRBJ1-5	TGTGCCAGCAGTTTCGGCAATCAGCCCCAGCATTTT	CASSFGNQPQHF
TRBV2	few	NA	TRBJ2-3	TGTGCCAGCAGTGAATTTCGAGCAGATACGCAGTATTTT	CASSEFRADTQYF
TRBV5-4	NA	NA	TRBJ2-3	TGTGCCATCCAACTATCTAGGGGGGGGGTCGACACAGATACGCAGTATTTT	CAIQLSRGGVDTDTQYF
TRBV27	few	NA	TRBJ2-7	TGTGCCAGCAGTCCCCCGGGACTCCCCCGGGAGCAGTACTTC	CASSPPGLPREQYF
TRBV6-2/TRBV6-3	NA	NA	TRBJ2-7	TGTGCCAGCAGTTCCTATCTAGCGATGTACGAGCAGTACTTC	CASSSYLAMYEQYF
TRBV7-9	NA	NA	TRBJ1-5	TGTGCCAGCAGCTTAACGCTCAATCAGCCCCAGCATTTT	CASSLTLNQPQHF
TRBV6-2/TRBV6-3	NA	TRBD1	TRBJ1-5	TGTGCCAGCAGTTGGACAGGGGCCACCAATCAGCCCCAGCATTTT	CASSWTGATNQPQHF
TRBV6-5	NA	NA	TRBJ1-6	TGTGCCAGCAGTTCCCAGGGGAGGGATAATTCACCCCTCCACTTT	CASSSQGRDNSPLHF
TRBV5-1	NA	NA	TRBJ1-1	TGCGCCAGCAGCTTGGGGCTTGGAGGGGCGGACACTGAAGCTTTCTTT	CASSLGLGGADTEAFF
TRBV30	NA	NA	TRBJ2-7	TGTGCCTGGAGTGAGAGTTCTCAAAACGAGCAGTACTTC	CAWSESSQNEQYF
TRBV7-7	NA	NA	TRBJ1-6	TGTGCCAGCAGCCTCAACGACCAGGATTCACCCCTCCACTTT	CASSLNDQDSPLHF